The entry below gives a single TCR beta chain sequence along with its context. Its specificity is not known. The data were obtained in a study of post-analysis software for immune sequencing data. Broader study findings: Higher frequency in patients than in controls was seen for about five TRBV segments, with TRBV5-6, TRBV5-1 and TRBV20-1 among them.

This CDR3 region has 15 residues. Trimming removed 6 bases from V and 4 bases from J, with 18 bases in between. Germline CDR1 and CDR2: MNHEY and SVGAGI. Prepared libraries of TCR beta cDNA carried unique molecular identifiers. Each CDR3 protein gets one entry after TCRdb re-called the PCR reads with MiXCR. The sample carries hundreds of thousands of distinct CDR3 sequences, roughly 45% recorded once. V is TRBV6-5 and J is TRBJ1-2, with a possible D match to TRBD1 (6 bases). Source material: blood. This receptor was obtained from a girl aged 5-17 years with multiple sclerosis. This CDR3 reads CASRPEAGHRYGYTF. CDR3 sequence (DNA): TGTGCCAGCAGGCCAGAGGCGGGACACCGCTATGGCTACACCTTC.